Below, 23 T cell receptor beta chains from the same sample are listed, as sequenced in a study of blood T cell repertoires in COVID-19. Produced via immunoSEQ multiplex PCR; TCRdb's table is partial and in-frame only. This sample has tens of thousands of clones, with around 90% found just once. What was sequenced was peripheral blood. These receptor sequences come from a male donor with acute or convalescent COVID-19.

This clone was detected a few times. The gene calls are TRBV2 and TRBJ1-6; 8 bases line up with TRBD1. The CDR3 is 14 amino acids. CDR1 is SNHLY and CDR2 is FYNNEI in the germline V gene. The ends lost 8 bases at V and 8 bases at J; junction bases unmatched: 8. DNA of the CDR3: TGTGCCAGCTCGACCGGGACAGGAGATTCACCCCTCCACTTT. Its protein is CASSTGTGDSPLHF.

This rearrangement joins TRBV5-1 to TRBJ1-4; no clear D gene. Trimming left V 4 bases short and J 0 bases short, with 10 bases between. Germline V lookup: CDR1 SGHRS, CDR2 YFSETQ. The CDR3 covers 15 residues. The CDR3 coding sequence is TGCGCCAGCAGCCCCTTGGCTGCAACTAATGAAAAACTGTTTTTT. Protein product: CASSPLAATNEKLFF.

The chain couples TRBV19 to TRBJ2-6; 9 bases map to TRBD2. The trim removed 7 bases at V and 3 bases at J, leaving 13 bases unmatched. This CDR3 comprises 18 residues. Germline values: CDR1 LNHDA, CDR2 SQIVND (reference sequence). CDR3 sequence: CASTLLGTSLNGANVLTF. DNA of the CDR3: TGTGCCAGTACCCTCCTTGGGACTAGCTTAAATGGGGCCAACGTCCTGACTTTC. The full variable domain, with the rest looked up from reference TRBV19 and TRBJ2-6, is DGGITQSPKYLFRKEGQNVTLSCEQNLNHDAMYWYRQDPGQGLRLIYYSQIVNDFQKGDIAEGYSVSREKKESFPLTVTSAQKNPTAFYLCASTLLGTSLNGANVLTFGAGSRLTVL.

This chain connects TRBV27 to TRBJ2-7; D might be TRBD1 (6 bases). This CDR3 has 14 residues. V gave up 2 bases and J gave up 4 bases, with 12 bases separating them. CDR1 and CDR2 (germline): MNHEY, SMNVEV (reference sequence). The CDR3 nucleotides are TGTGCCAGCAGTTTAGGGGGCCCCAGGTACGAGCAGTACTTC. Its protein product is CASSLGGPRYEQYF.

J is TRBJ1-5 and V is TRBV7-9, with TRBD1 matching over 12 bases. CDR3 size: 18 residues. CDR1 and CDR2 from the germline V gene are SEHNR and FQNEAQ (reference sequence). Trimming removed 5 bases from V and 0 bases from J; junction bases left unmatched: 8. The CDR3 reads CASSAGQGASHSNQPQHF. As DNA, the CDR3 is TGTGCCAGCAGCGCGGGACAGGGGGCGAGCCATAGCAATCAGCCCCAGCATTTT.

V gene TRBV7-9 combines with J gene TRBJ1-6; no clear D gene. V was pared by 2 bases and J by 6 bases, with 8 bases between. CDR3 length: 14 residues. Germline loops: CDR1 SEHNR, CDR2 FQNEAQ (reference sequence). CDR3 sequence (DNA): TGTGCCAGCAGCTTAAATAGTGGTAATTCACCCCTCCACTTT. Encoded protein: CASSLNSGNSPLHF.

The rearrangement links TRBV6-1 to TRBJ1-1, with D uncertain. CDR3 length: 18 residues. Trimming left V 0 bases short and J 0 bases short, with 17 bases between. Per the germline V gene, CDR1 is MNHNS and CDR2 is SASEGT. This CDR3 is CASSEARQTFGVNTEAFF. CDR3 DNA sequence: TGTGCCAGCAGTGAAGCGCGTCAGACCTTCGGGGTGAACACTGAAGCTTTCTTT.

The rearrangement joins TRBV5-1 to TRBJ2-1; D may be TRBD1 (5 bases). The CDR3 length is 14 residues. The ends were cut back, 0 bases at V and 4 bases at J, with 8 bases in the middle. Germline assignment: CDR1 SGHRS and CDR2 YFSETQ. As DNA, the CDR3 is TGCGCCAGCAGCTTGGCGACAGAATACAATGAGCAGTTCTTC. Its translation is CASSLATEYNEQFF.

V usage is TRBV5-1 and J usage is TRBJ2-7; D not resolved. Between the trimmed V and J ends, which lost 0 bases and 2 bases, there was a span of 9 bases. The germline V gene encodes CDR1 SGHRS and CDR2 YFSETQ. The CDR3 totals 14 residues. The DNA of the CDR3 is TGCGCCAGCAGCTTGGGGGCCAGCCCCTACGAGCAGTACTTC. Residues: CASSLGASPYEQYF. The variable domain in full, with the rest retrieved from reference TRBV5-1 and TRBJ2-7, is KAGVTQTPRYLIKTRGQQVTLSCSPISGHRSVSWYQQTPGQGLQFLFEYFSETQRNKGNFPGRFSGRQFSNSRSEMNVSTLELGDSALYLCASSLGASPYEQYFGPGTRLTVT.

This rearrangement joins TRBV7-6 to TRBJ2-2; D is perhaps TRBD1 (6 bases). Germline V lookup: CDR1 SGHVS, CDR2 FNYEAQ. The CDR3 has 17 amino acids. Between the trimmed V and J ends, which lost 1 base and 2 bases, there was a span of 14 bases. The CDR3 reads CASSLGPTGTNTGELFF. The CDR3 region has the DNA TGTGCCAGCAGCTTAGGTCCAACAGGGACAAACACCGGGGAGCTGTTTTTT.

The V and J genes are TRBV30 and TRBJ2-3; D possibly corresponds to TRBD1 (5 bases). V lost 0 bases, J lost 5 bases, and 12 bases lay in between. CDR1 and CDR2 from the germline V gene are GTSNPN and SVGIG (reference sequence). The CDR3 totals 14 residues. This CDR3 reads CAWSVLLGLDTQYF. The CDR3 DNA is TGTGCCTGGAGTGTGCTGCTGGGGCTAGATACGCAGTATTTT.

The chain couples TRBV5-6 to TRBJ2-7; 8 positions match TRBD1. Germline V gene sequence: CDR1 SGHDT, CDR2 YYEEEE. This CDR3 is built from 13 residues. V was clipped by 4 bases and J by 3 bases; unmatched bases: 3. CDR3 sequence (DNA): TGTGCCAGCAGCGCCGGACAGGGCTACGAGCAGTACTTC. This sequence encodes CASSAGQGYEQYF.

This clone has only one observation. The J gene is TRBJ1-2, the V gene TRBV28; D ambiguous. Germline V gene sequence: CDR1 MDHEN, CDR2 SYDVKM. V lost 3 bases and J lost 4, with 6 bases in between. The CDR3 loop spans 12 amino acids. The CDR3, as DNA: TGTGCCAGCAGTTTGGCCAGCTATGGCTACACCTTC. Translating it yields CASSLASYGYTF.

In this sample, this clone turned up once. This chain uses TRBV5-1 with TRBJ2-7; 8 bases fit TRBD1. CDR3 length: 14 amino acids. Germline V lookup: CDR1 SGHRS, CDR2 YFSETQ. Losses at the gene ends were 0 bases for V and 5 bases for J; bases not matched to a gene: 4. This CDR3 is CASSLGQGFDEQYF. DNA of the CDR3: TGCGCCAGCAGCTTGGGACAGGGGTTCGACGAGCAGTACTTC.

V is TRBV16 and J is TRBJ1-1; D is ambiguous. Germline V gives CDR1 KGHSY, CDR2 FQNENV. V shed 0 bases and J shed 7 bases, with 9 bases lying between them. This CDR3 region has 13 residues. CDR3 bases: TGTGCCAGCAGCCAATCGGCCGGCGGTGAAGCTTTCTTT. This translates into CASSQSAGGEAFF. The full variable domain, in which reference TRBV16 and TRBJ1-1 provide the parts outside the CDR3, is GEEVAQTPKHLVRGEGQKAKLYCAPIKGHSYVFWYQQVLKNEFKFLISFQNENVFDETGMPKERFSAKCLPNSPCSLEIQATKLEDSAVYFCASSQSAGGEAFFGQGTRLTVV.

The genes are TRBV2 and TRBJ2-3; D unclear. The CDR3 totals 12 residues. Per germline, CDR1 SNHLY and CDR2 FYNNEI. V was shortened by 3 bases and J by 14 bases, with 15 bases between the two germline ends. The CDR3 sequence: CASSDGGLRLYF. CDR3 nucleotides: TGTGCCAGCAGTGACGGCGGTTTACGGCTGTATTTT.

The CDR3: CASSLTDTGQLYF. The CDR3 coding sequence is TGTGCCAGCAGCTTAACGGATACGGGACAGTTGTACTTC. This rearrangement joins TRBV7-9 to TRBJ2-5; 7 positions match TRBD1. Unmatched junction bases numbered 10, after V lost 2 bases and J lost 13 bases. The CDR3 sequence is 13 residues long. Germline V gene lookup returns CDR1 SEHNR and CDR2 FQNEAQ (reference sequence).

The CDR3 sequence: CASSLSSASGNTGELFF. The CDR3 region has the DNA TGTGCCAGCAGCTTAAGTTCTGCTAGCGGGAACACCGGGGAGCTGTTTTTT. The chain recombines TRBV7-3 with TRBJ2-2; 7 bases are a match to TRBD2. Germline lookup yields CDR1 SGHTA and CDR2 FQGTGA. CDR3 length: 17 amino acids. Trimming cost V 1 base and J 1 base; bases outside gene matches: 6.

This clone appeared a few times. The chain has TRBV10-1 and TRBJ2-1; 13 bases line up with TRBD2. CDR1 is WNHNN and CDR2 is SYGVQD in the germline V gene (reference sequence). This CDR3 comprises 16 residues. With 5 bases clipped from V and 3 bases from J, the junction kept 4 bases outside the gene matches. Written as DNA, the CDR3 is TGCGCCAGCAGTAGACTAGCGGGGGGTATCTACAATGAGCAGTTCTTC. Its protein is CASSRLAGGIYNEQFF.

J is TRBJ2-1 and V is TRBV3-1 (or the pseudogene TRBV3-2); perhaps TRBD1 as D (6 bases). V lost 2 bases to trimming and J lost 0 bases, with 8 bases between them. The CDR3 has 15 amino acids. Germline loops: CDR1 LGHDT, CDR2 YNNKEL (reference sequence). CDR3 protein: CASSQRGSSYNEQFF. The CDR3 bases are TGTGCCAGCAGCCAAAGGGGGAGCTCCTACAATGAGCAGTTCTTC.

Here the CDR3 reads CATSDQTRQLYNEQFF. The CDR3 region has the DNA TGTGCCACCAGTGACCAGACAAGGCAACTCTACAATGAGCAGTTCTTC. The chain combines TRBV24-1 with TRBJ2-1, with unresolved D. The germline V gene encodes CDR1 KGHDR and CDR2 SFDVKD. The CDR3 sequence is 16 residues long. Trimming cost V 4 bases and J 3 bases, with 15 bases left between them.

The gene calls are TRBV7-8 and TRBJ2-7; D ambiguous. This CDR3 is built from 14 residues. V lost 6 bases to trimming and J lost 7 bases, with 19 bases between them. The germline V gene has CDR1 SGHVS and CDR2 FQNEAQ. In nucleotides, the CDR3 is TGTGCCAGCAGGGAGACGGTGCAAGATAGGGAGCAGTACTTC. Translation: CASRETVQDREQYF.

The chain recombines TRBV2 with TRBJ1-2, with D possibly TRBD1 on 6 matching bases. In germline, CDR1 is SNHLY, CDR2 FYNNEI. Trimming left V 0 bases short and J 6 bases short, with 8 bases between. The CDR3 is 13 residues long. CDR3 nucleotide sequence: TGTGCCAGCAGTGAAGCCGGGGGGCATGGCTACACCTTC. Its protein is CASSEAGGHGYTF. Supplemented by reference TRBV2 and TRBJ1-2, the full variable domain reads EPEVTQTPSHQVTQMGQEVILRCVPISNHLYFYWYRQILGQKVEFLVSFYNNEISEKSEIFDDQFSVERPDGSNFTLKIRSTKLEDSAMYFCASSEAGGHGYTFGSGTRLTVV.